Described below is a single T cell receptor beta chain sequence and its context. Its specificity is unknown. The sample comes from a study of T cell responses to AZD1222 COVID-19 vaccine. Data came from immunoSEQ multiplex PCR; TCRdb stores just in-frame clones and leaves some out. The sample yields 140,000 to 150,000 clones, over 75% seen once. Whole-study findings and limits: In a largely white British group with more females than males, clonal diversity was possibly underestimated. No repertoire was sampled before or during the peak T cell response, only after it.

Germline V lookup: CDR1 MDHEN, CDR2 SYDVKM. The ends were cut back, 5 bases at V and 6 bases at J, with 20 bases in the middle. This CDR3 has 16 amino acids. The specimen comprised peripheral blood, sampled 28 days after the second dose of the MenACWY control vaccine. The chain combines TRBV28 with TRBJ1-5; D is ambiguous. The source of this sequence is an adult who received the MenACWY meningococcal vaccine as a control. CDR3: CASSPSPGRAVQPQHF. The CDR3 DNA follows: TGTGCCAGCAGTCCCTCCCCCGGTAGGGCGGTTCAGCCCCAGCATTTT.